This TCR beta chain appears in the sequencing data of a study of cytomegalovirus exposure and HLA in healthy donors. CDR1 and CDR2 (germline): MNHNY, SVGAGI (reference sequence). The CDR3 extends over 12 amino acids. Trimming stripped 5 bases from V and 7 bases from J, with 11 bases between. Vbeta (60) and Jbeta (13) primers were used in the PCR. Clones were read by immunoSEQ multiplex PCR, and TCRdb kept only the in-frame ones, dropping some. Of around 33,000 clones listed, roughly 44% were seen once; the top ten hold roughly 2.1%. With regard to this clone: No antigen is known for it.

Overall study findings and caveats: Later analysis placed DRB1 highest and HLA-C lowest in TCR association rates, which differed by HLA locus. Later analysis demonstrated an association between a missense DCLRE1C variant and TCR beta V- and J-gene trimming.

Sequenced sample: PBMCs. The gene calls are TRBV6-6 and TRBJ1-1, with a possible D match to TRBD1 (6 bases). The clonotype originates from a woman in her forties or fifties in good health and CMV-seronegative. CDR3 loop: CASSKSDSEAFF. CDR3 coding DNA: TGTGCCAGCAGTAAGTCGGACAGTGAAGCTTTCTTT.